The 22 T cell receptor beta chains in this list originate from one sample, sequenced in a study of OX40 agonist ivuxolimab in advanced cancers. Sequencing was performed with immunoSEQ multiplex PCR; in TCRdb, only in-frame clones are kept and a portion is missing. The sample carries some 60,000 clones, about 89% recorded once. The material sequenced was CD4+ or CD8+ T cells sorted from blood, taken in a trial of the OX40 agonist ivuxolimab. The receptors were sampled from an adult with an advanced solid tumor such as melanoma, head and neck, liver or kidney cancer.

This clone was counted only a few times. The rearrangement links TRBV7-9 to TRBJ2-3; D gene ambiguous. The CDR3 runs 13 residues. In germline, CDR1 is SEHNR, CDR2 FQNEAQ (reference sequence). With 5 bases removed from V and 3 bases from J, the gap between germline ends came to 9 bases. The CDR3 region has the DNA TGTGCCAGCAGCCCCTCTGGGACAGATACGCAGTATTTT. It yields the protein CASSPSGTDTQYF. Supplemented by reference TRBV7-9 and TRBJ2-3, the full variable domain reads DTGVSQNPRHKITKRGQNVTFRCDPISEHNRLYWYRQTLGQGPEFLTYFQNEAQLEKSRLLSDRFSAERPKGSFSTLEIQRTEQGDSAMYLCASSPSGTDTQYFGPGTRLTVL.

The chain combines TRBV30 with TRBJ2-5; TRBD2 is a possible D gene (7 bases). Between the trimmed V and J ends, which lost 7 bases and 7 bases, there was a span of 25 bases. The germline CDR1 and CDR2 sequences are GTSNPN and SVGIG (reference sequence). This CDR3 spans 15 amino acids. The CDR3 region is CASIPGGQFLGTQYF. In nucleotides, the CDR3 is TGTGCCTCGATACCGGGAGGACAGTTCCTAGGGACCCAGTACTTC.

The J gene is TRBJ2-5, the V gene TRBV7-3; TRBD1 aligns across 8 bases. The tail of the sequence fits TRBJ2-7 better, so the J call may be wrong. The CDR3 is 15 residues long. CDR1 and CDR2 (germline): SGHTA, FQGTGA. Here the CDR3 reads CASSPYGTGAYEQYF. The DNA of the CDR3 is TGTGCCAGCAGCCCCTACGGGACAGGAGCCTACGAGCAGTACTTC.

V gene TRBV7-8 combines with J gene TRBJ1-4; D gene uncertain. The germline CDR1 and CDR2 sequences are SGHVS and FQNEAQ. CDR3 length equals 12 residues. V was clipped by 4 bases and J by 3 bases, with 3 bases between them. The CDR3 sequence is CASSWANEKLFF. The CDR3 DNA sequence: TGTGCCAGCAGCTGGGCTAATGAAAAACTGTTTTTT.

The genes are TRBV14 and TRBJ2-2; D possibly corresponds to TRBD2 (5 bases). This CDR3 has 14 residues. CDR1 is SGHDN, CDR2 FVKESK, per germline. The ends were cut back, 4 bases at V and 5 bases at J, with 11 bases in the middle. The CDR3 reads CASSRLRVTGELFF. The CDR3 DNA sequence: TGTGCCAGCAGCCGTCTGAGGGTAACCGGGGAGCTGTTTTTT.

The chain is built from TRBV11-2 and TRBJ2-4, with 11 positions matching TRBD1. Trimming at V came to 7 bases and at J to 1 base, leaving 3 bases not matched to a gene. Germline V gene data show CDR1 as SGHAT and CDR2 as FQNNGV. The CDR3 is made up of 15 amino acids. The CDR3: CASNGQGAAKNIQYF. The DNA of the CDR3 is TGTGCCAGCAACGGACAGGGGGCGGCCAAAAACATTCAGTACTTC.

J is TRBJ2-1 and V is TRBV5-1, with 14 bases identical to TRBD2. In germline, CDR1 is SGHRS, CDR2 YFSETQ. The V segment lost 8 bases and the J segment 1 base; nucleotides outside the gene matches: 5. This CDR3 has 16 residues. CDR3 nucleotide sequence: TGCGCCAGTACCGGGACTAGCGGGAGATCCTACAATGAGCAGTTCTTC. This translates into CASTGTSGRSYNEQFF.

The count of this clone is one. The V gene is TRBV29-1, the J gene TRBJ2-3; 13 bases map to TRBD2. This CDR3 region has 14 residues. Germline assignment: CDR1 SQVTM and CDR2 ANQGSEA. With V trimmed by 8 bases and J by 6 bases, 8 bases remained unmatched. The CDR3 is CSSWTSGRGDTQYF. The CDR3 DNA follows: TGCAGCTCCTGGACTAGCGGGAGAGGGGATACGCAGTATTTT.

The gene calls are TRBV19 and TRBJ1-5; D gene unclear. The germline CDR1 and CDR2 sequences are LNHDA and SQIVND (reference sequence). V was pared by 3 bases and J by 0 bases, with 9 bases between. CDR3 length: 15 amino acids. The CDR3 region is CASSMGSASNQPQHF. The CDR3 DNA reads as TGTGCCAGTAGTATGGGTAGCGCTAGCAATCAGCCCCAGCATTTT. The variable domain in full, with the rest retrieved from reference TRBV19 and TRBJ1-5, is DGGITQSPKYLFRKEGQNVTLSCEQNLNHDAMYWYRQDPGQGLRLIYYSQIVNDFQKGDIAEGYSVSREKKESFPLTVTSAQKNPTAFYLCASSMGSASNQPQHFGDGTRLSIL.

The chain couples TRBV23-1 to TRBJ2-7; the D gene is possibly TRBD2 (5 bases). TRBV23-1 is filed as an ORF, its function uncertain. With 4 bases removed from V and 1 base from J, the gap between germline ends came to 17 bases. The CDR3 spans 16 residues. CDR3 protein: CASSPPSGALSYEQYF. CDR3 bases: TGCGCCAGCAGTCCCCCAAGCGGAGCCCTTTCCTACGAGCAGTACTTC.

The chain is built from TRBV10-2 and TRBJ2-7; TRBD1 or TRBD2 may be the D gene (5 bases each). V lost 10 bases and J 0 bases, leaving 22 bases between the germline ends. Germline lookup yields CDR1 WSHSY and CDR2 SAAADI. There are 16 residues in the CDR3. The CDR3 sequence: CATQRGEGRSSYEQYF. For the CDR3, the DNA is TGCGCCACCCAGAGGGGAGAGGGAAGGAGCTCCTACGAGCAGTACTTC.

The chain joins TRBV28 to TRBJ2-3, with a possible D match to TRBD2 (6 bases). V was trimmed by 5 bases and J by 8 bases, leaving 14 bases between them. The CDR3 has 13 residues. CDR1 is MDHEN, CDR2 SYDVKM, per germline. This CDR3 is CASSKTSRGTQYF. The CDR3 DNA reads TGTGCCAGCAGTAAGACTAGTCGTGGTACGCAGTATTTT. The full variable domain, in which reference TRBV28 and TRBJ2-3 provide the parts outside the CDR3, is DVKVTQSSRYLVKRTGEKVFLECVQDMDHENMFWYRQDPGLGLRLIYFSYDVKMKEKGDIPEGYSVSREKKERFSLILESASTNQTSMYLCASSKTSRGTQYFGPGTRLTVL.

The chain employs TRBV7-3 and TRBJ2-3; TRBD2 matches at 10 bases. The CDR3 extends over 16 amino acids. Germline trimming cut 8 bases from V and 2 bases from J; bases unmatched to any gene: 10. Germline CDR1 is SGHTA and CDR2 is FQGTGA. The CDR3 sequence is CASGRLAGVITDTQYF. Written as DNA, the CDR3 is TGTGCCAGCGGCCGCCTAGCGGGAGTGATCACAGATACGCAGTATTTT.

The chain recombines TRBV28 with TRBJ1-1; 7 nucleotides agree with TRBD1. CDR1 is MDHEN, CDR2 SYDVKM, per germline. The CDR3 is 15 amino acids. Trimming took 7 bases from V and 3 from J; bases not matched to a gene: 11. The CDR3 nucleotides read TGTGCCAGCAAAGGAGGGGGCGCGCAGGACACTGAAGCTTTCTTT. Protein sequence: CASKGGGAQDTEAFF.

The J gene is TRBJ2-4, the V gene TRBV10-2; no definite D call. CDR1 is WSHSY, CDR2 SAAADI, per germline. V lost 3 bases to trimming and J lost 1 base, with 13 bases between them. The CDR3 length is 16 residues. CDR3 in DNA: TGCGCCAGCAGTGAAGGTAGCTTGGGGGCCAAAAACATTCAGTACTTC. Its protein product is CASSEGSLGAKNIQYF.

This chain joins TRBV5-1 and TRBJ2-3; the D is unclear. Trimming stripped 7 bases from V and 2 bases from J, with 14 bases between. The CDR3 length is 14 residues. CDR1 is SGHRS and CDR2 is YFSETQ in the germline V gene. CDR3 in amino acids: CASHDGPYTDTQYF. The CDR3 bases are TGCGCCAGCCACGACGGGCCCTACACAGATACGCAGTATTTT.

The V gene is TRBV6-5, the J gene TRBJ2-7; 7 bases are a match to TRBD2. This CDR3 contains 15 residues. From germline, CDR1 is MNHEY and CDR2 SVGAGI. The V gene end was trimmed by 5 bases and the J gene end by 4 bases; junction bases not matched to a gene: 11. The CDR3 region has the DNA TGTGCCAGCAGTCGCCGCCCTAGCGGAGGTTACGAGCAGTACTTC. Protein product: CASSRRPSGGYEQYF.

This chain uses TRBV9 with TRBJ2-3, with TRBD2 matching 8 bases. There are 15 residues in the CDR3. V trimming: 0 bases; J trimming: 4 bases; junction bases outside the gene matches: 4. Germline lookup yields CDR1 SGDLS and CDR2 YYNGEE. For the CDR3, the DNA is TGTGCCAGCAGCGTAGCAGCGGGAGTCGCAGATACGCAGTATTTT. Its translation: CASSVAAGVADTQYF.

The chain couples TRBV7-9 to TRBJ2-1; 11 bases agree with TRBD2. J was trimmed by 5 bases and V by 5 bases; bases with no gene match: 5. The CDR3 has 15 amino acids. The germline V gene encodes CDR1 SEHNR and CDR2 FQNEAQ (reference sequence). The CDR3 DNA is TGTGCCAGCAGCCCGGGGACTAGCGGCGACAATGAGCAGTTCTTC. Its protein is CASSPGTSGDNEQFF.

This chain uses TRBV18 with TRBJ1-1; the D gene is possibly TRBD1 (6 bases). This CDR3 is 16 amino acids long. CDR1 and CDR2 from the germline V gene are KGHSH and LQKENI. Deletions cut 4 bases from V and 3 bases from J, with 18 bases between. In nucleotides, the CDR3 is TGTGCCAGCTCACAGTTTTTACAGGGACTGTACACTGAAGCTTTCTTT. The encoded protein is CASSQFLQGLYTEAFF.

The rearrangement uses TRBV28 and TRBJ2-7; TRBD1 might be the D (5 bases). CDR1 and CDR2 (germline): MDHEN, SYDVKM. The CDR3 has 14 residues. V dropped 2 bases and J dropped 0 bases, with 8 bases sitting between them. CDR3 residues: CASSLQGFSYEQYF. CDR3 DNA: TGTGCCAGCAGTTTACAGGGATTCTCCTACGAGCAGTACTTC.

A single count supports this clone. The chain has TRBV5-1 and TRBJ2-2; 10 bases fit TRBD2. Germline CDR1 reads SGHRS; CDR2 reads YFSETQ. The J segment lost 0 bases and the V segment lost 4 bases, leaving 9 bases of the junction unmatched. CDR3 size: 18 residues. The CDR3 nucleotides are TGCGCCAGCAGCGGAAGGACTAGCGGAAGGCCGAACACCGGGGAGCTGTTTTTT. Encoded protein: CASSGRTSGRPNTGELFF.